What follows are 26 T cell receptor beta chains derived from one specimen sequenced in a study of cytomegalovirus exposure and HLA in healthy donors. Measured with immunoSEQ multiplex PCR; TCRdb has only the in-frame clones, and not every one. This sample has 100,000 to 150,000 clones, with roughly 90% found just once. Specimen: PBMCs. These receptors were obtained from a young woman in good health and CMV-seronegative.

This chain uses TRBV7-3 with TRBJ2-1; TRBD2 matches at 7 bases. This CDR3 is built from 16 residues. The V and J ends lost 5 bases and 0 bases, in that order; junction bases with no gene match: 7. Germline V lookup: CDR1 SGHTA, CDR2 FQGTGA. The CDR3: CASSPQRDLSYNEQFF. For the CDR3, the DNA is TGTGCCAGCAGCCCTCAGCGGGATCTCTCCTACAATGAGCAGTTCTTC. The whole variable domain, filled in from reference TRBV7-3 and TRBJ2-1, reads GAGVSQTPSNKVTEKGKYVELRCDPISGHTALYWYRQSLGQGPEFLIYFQGTGAADDSGLPNDRFFAVRPEGSVSTLKIQRTERGDSAVYLCASSPQRDLSYNEQFFGPGTRLTVL.

The chain couples TRBV5-6 to TRBJ2-5; 7 bases line up with TRBD1. The CDR3 consists of 14 residues. Germline values: CDR1 SGHDT, CDR2 YYEEEE. With 2 bases clipped from V and 1 base from J, the junction kept 2 bases outside the gene matches. CDR3 residues: CASSFGQVQETQYF. CDR3 coding DNA: TGTGCCAGCAGCTTCGGACAGGTCCAAGAGACCCAGTACTTC.

The chain joins TRBV5-6 to TRBJ2-1, with 10 bases identical to TRBD2. Per the germline V gene, CDR1 is SGHDT and CDR2 is YYEEEE. The CDR3 is 16 amino acids. J was trimmed by 2 bases and V by 0 bases; bases with no gene match: 2. The DNA of the CDR3 is TGTGCCAGCAGCTTGGAGCTAGCGGGAGCCTACAATGAGCAGTTCTTC. It translates to CASSLELAGAYNEQFF.

The chain has TRBV6-5 and TRBJ2-1; TRBD2 matches 9 bases. CDR1 MNHEY and CDR2 SVGAGI come from the germline V gene. The CDR3 runs 15 residues. Trimming at V came to 6 bases and at J to 5 bases, leaving 8 bases not matched to a gene. The CDR3 DNA reads TGTGCCAGCAGGCCGCCGGGACTAGCCAACAATGAGCAGTTCTTC. Its translation is CASRPPGLANNEQFF.

The CDR3 reads CASSPVAGGPHNEQFF. The DNA of the CDR3 is TGCGCCAGCAGCCCGGTAGCGGGAGGGCCACACAATGAGCAGTTCTTC. This chain links TRBV5-1 with TRBJ2-1, with 11 positions matching TRBD2. Germline V lookup: CDR1 SGHRS, CDR2 YFSETQ. J was trimmed by 5 bases and V by 4 bases; bases with no gene match: 8. The CDR3 extends over 16 amino acids.

This clone was picked up one time. The chain employs TRBV7-2 and TRBJ1-5, with 9 positions matching TRBD1. The CDR3 totals 15 residues. V dropped 1 base and J dropped 5; count of bases not matched to a gene: 3. Germline values: CDR1 SGHTA, CDR2 FQGNSA. CDR3 sequence: CASSLVTGGHQPQHF. The CDR3 DNA sequence: TGTGCCAGCAGCTTAGTGACAGGGGGTCATCAGCCCCAGCATTTT.

This clone showed up just once. V usage is TRBV10-1 and J usage is TRBJ1-1, with a possible D match to TRBD1 (6 bases). The CDR3 runs 13 residues. The germline gives CDR1 WNHNN, CDR2 SYGVQD (reference sequence). V was cut by 7 bases and J by 3 bases, with 12 bases left in between. DNA for the CDR3: TGCGCCAGCACCCCGGGGGGCCACACTGAAGCTTTCTTT. Its translation is CASTPGGHTEAFF.

The CDR3 DNA reads as TGCGCCAGCAGCTGGAGCTACGCTGGGGCCAACGTCCTGACTTTC. It specifies CASSWSYAGANVLTF. V gene TRBV5-1 combines with J gene TRBJ2-6, with D hard to call. The CDR3 is 15 residues long. The germline V gene has CDR1 SGHRS and CDR2 YFSETQ. Trimming left V 3 bases short and J 2 bases short, with 9 bases between.

CDR3 coding DNA: TGCGCCAGCAGCCCTAGGACTAGCCCTCAACTGGGAACCGGGGAGCTGTTTTTT. Translation gives CASSPRTSPQLGTGELFF. The chain has TRBV5-1 and TRBJ2-2; 8 nucleotides agree with TRBD2. V trimming: 4 bases; J trimming: 5 bases; junction bases outside the gene matches: 16. This CDR3 spans 18 amino acids. CDR1 and CDR2 from the germline V gene are SGHRS and YFSETQ.

This rearrangement joins TRBV21-1 to TRBJ2-7; the tabulated D call, TRBD2, remains unverified against the DNA. TRBV21-1 is tagged as a pseudogene. The CDR3 loop spans 14 amino acids. The CDR3 spells CASSKESEDGEQYF. As DNA, the CDR3 is TGTGCCAGCAGCAAAGAAAGTGAGGATGGGGAGCAGTACTTC.

The chain combines TRBV2 with TRBJ2-1, with D possibly matching TRBD2 (7 bases). Germline V gene sequence: CDR1 SNHLY, CDR2 FYNNEI. The CDR3 totals 15 residues. Deletions cut 8 bases from V and 3 bases from J, with 17 bases between. CDR3 DNA sequence: TGTGCCAGCCGGAAGGGGGGGAGGGGCTACAATGAGCAGTTCTTC. Translating it yields CASRKGGRGYNEQFF.

The chain has TRBV30 and TRBJ2-7, with D uncertain. Germline values: CDR1 GTSNPN, CDR2 SVGIG (reference sequence). Trimming took 0 bases from V and 5 from J, leaving 5 bases between them. This CDR3 comprises 11 residues. CDR3 in DNA: TGTGCCTGGAGTGTAACTAACGAGCAGTACTTC. Its translation: CAWSVTNEQYF. Full variable domain (missing parts from reference TRBV30 and TRBJ2-7): SQTIHQWPATLVQPVGSPLSLECTVEGTSNPNLYWYRQAAGRGLQLLFYSVGIGQISSEVPQNLSASRPQDRQFILSSKKLLLSDSGFYLCAWSVTNEQYFGPGTRLTVT.

This chain uses TRBV6-6 with TRBJ2-3; TRBD1 matches at 8 bases. The CDR3 totals 15 residues. Trimming removed 6 bases from V and 0 bases from J; junction bases left unmatched: 5. CDR1 and CDR2 from the germline V gene are MNHNY and SVGAGI (reference sequence). The CDR3 spells CASRLDRASTDTQYF. In nucleotides, the CDR3 is TGTGCCAGCAGGCTGGACAGGGCAAGCACAGATACGCAGTATTTT.

The chain carries TRBV23-1 and TRBJ1-3, with D perhaps TRBD1 (5 bases). TRBV23-1 is an ORF, with its function uncertain. The CDR3 is 17 amino acids. Trimming left V 4 bases short and J 2 bases short, with 18 bases between. CDR3 nucleotides: TGCGCCAGCAGTCGCCCGGGGGTCAGGGTGGCTGGAAACACCATATATTTT. Encoded protein: CASSRPGVRVAGNTIYF.

This clone was recorded only once. V is TRBV30 and J is TRBJ2-3; D not certain. Germline values: CDR1 GTSNPN, CDR2 SVGIG (reference sequence). This CDR3 spans 14 amino acids. Trimming pared 5 bases from V and 4 bases from J, leaving 16 bases between. The CDR3 DNA reads as TGTGCCTGGTCTGGGCGAAGAAGAGCAGATACGCAGTATTTT. Translating gives CAWSGRRRADTQYF.

The chain couples TRBV6-6 to TRBJ1-2, with a tentative D call TRBD1 (5 bases). CDR3 length: 15 amino acids. Germline-derived CDR1 and CDR2 are MNHNY and SVGAGI (reference sequence). Trimming pared 3 bases from V and 3 bases from J, leaving 14 bases between. This CDR3 reads CASSYLPDRDYGYTF. The CDR3 bases are TGTGCCAGCAGTTATCTTCCTGACAGAGACTATGGCTACACCTTC.

This clone was detected once. The chain uses TRBV11-2 and TRBJ2-3; D might be TRBD1 (6 bases). The CDR3 extends over 16 amino acids. Trimming took 4 bases from V and 2 from J, leaving 16 bases between them. Germline CDR1 is SGHAT and CDR2 is FQNNGV. In DNA, the CDR3 is TGTGCCAGCAGCTCAGACACGACAGGAAACACAGATACGCAGTATTTT. Amino acids: CASSSDTTGNTDTQYF.

Points on this clone: One end of the junction is discordant with germline, which a read error may explain. The chain joins TRBV7-7 to TRBJ2-1; no firm D call. Germline lookup yields CDR1 SSHAT and CDR2 FNYEAQ (reference sequence). CDR3 length: 13 residues. This CDR3 reads CASSLAPGGEQFF. In nucleotides, the CDR3 is TGTGCTAGCAGCTTAGCCCCAGGTGGTGAGCAGTTCTTC.

This clone was seen only once. This chain uses TRBV12-5 with TRBJ2-1, with D perhaps matching TRBD2 (5 bases). This CDR3 is 15 amino acids long. The V and J ends lost 4 bases and 12 bases respectively, with 22 bases between them. Germline V gene lookup returns CDR1 LGHNT and CDR2 FRNRAP. The CDR3 DNA reads TGTGCTAGTGGTTCCCGGACTCAGCTTATCTCTGGGCAGTTCTTC. It is translated as CASGSRTQLISGQFF.

The V call is TRBV28, the J call TRBJ2-2, with 8 nucleotides matching TRBD1. This CDR3 contains 16 residues. Germline V CDR1 and CDR2: MDHEN, SYDVKM. J gave up 2 bases and V 4 bases, and 6 bases lay outside the gene matches. The CDR3 bases are TGTGCCAGCAGTTCCATCGGACAGGGCAACACCGGGGAGCTGTTTTTT. Protein sequence: CASSSIGQGNTGELFF.

This rearrangement joins TRBV27 to TRBJ1-1, with 7 bases that match TRBD1. CDR1 and CDR2 (germline): MNHEY, SMNVEV (reference sequence). The J segment lost 4 bases and the V segment lost 2 bases, leaving 7 bases of the junction unmatched. This CDR3 comprises 15 residues. CDR3 bases: TGTGCCAGCAGTTTAGTGGGCAGGGGGTTCACTGAAGCTTTCTTT. This codes for CASSLVGRGFTEAFF.

The genes are TRBV2 and TRBJ2-3, with TRBD2 matching 10 bases. Germline V gene sequence: CDR1 SNHLY, CDR2 FYNNEI. The CDR3 has 19 amino acids. V was clipped by 1 base and J by 3 bases; unmatched bases: 13. Here the CDR3 reads CASSEGASGRAQRTDTQYF. The CDR3 nucleotides are TGTGCCAGCAGTGAAGGGGCAAGCGGGAGGGCCCAGAGGACAGATACGCAGTATTTT.

The J gene is TRBJ1-5, the V gene TRBV21-1; no check of the table's D call, TRBD1, against the DNA was made. TRBV21-1 is given as a pseudogene. The CDR3 length is 16 residues. The CDR3 sequence is CASSHLKTGEYQPQHF. The CDR3 nucleotides read TGTGCCAGCAGCCACCTCAAGACAGGGGAGTATCAGCCCCAGCATTTT.

The V gene is TRBV5-1, the J gene TRBJ1-1, with TRBD1 as a possible D gene (5 bases). The V gene's germline CDR1 is SGHRS and CDR2 YFSETQ. The CDR3 length is 15 residues. V lost 1 base and J lost 4, with 14 bases in between. The CDR3: CASSLFGGWGTEAFF. CDR3 DNA: TGCGCCAGCAGCTTGTTCGGGGGTTGGGGCACTGAAGCTTTCTTT. Supplemented by reference TRBV5-1 and TRBJ1-1, the full variable domain reads KAGVTQTPRYLIKTRGQQVTLSCSPISGHRSVSWYQQTPGQGLQFLFEYFSETQRNKGNFPGRFSGRQFSNSRSEMNVSTLELGDSALYLCASSLFGGWGTEAFFGQGTRLTVV.

The V and J genes are TRBV5-1 and TRBJ2-2; 11 nucleotides match TRBD2. V lost 1 base, J lost 3 bases, and 8 bases stayed unmatched. The CDR3 consists of 18 residues. Per the germline V gene, CDR1 is SGHRS and CDR2 is YFSETQ. The CDR3 sequence: CASSLSLAGGIDTGELFF. In nucleotides, the CDR3 is TGCGCCAGCAGCTTGAGCCTAGCGGGAGGAATAGACACCGGGGAGCTGTTTTTT.

The V gene is TRBV27, the J gene TRBJ2-5; a possible D gene is TRBD1 (5 bases). This CDR3 contains 14 residues. With 2 bases removed from V and 5 bases from J, the gap between germline ends came to 12 bases. Germline V CDR1 and CDR2: MNHEY, SMNVEV (reference sequence). The DNA of the CDR3 is TGTGCCAGCAGTTTACTAGGGGTCGGGGAGACCCAGTACTTC. Protein product: CASSLLGVGETQYF.